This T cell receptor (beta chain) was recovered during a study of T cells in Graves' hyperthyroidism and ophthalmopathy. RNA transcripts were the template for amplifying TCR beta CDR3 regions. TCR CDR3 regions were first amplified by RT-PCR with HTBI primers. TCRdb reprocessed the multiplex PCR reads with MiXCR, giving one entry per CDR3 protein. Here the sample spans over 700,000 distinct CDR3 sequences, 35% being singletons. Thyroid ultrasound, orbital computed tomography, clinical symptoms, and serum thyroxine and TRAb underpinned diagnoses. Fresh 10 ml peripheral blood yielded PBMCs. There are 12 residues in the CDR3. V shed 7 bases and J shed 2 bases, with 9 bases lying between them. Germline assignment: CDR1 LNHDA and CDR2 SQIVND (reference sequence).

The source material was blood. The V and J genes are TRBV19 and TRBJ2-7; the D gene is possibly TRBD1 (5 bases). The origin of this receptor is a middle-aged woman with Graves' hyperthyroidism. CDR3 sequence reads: CASNQGAYEQYF. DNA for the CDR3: TGTGCCAGTAATCAGGGCGCCTACGAGCAGTACTTC.